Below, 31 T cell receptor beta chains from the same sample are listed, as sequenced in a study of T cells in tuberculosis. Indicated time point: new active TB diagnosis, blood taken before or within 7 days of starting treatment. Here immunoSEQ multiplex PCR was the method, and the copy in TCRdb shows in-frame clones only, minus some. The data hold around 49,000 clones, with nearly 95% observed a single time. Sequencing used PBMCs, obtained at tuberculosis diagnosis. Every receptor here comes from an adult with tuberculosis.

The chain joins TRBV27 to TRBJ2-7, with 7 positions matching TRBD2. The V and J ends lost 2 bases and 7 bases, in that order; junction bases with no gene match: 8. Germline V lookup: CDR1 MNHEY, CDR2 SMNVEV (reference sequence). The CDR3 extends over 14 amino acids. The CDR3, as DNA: TGTGCCAGCAGTTTAGTACGCGGGAGACAGGAGCAGTACTTC. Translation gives CASSLVRGRQEQYF.

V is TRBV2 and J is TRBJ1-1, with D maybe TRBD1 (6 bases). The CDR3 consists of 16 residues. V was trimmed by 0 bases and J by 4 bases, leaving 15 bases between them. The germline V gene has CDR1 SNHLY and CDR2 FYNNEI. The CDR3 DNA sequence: TGTGCCAGCAGTGAAGCGCTTCCAGGGGCCCCCACTGAAGCTTTCTTT. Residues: CASSEALPGAPTEAFF. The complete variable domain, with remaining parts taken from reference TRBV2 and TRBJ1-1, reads EPEVTQTPSHQVTQMGQEVILRCVPISNHLYFYWYRQILGQKVEFLVSFYNNEISEKSEIFDDQFSVERPDGSNFTLKIRSTKLEDSAMYFCASSEALPGAPTEAFFGQGTRLTVV.

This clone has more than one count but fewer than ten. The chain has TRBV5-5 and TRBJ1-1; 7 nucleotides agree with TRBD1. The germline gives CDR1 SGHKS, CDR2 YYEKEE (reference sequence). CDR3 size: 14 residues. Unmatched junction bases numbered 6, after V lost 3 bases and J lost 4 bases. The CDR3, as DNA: TGTGCCAGCAGCTCTCGGACAGGTATCACTGAAGCTTTCTTT. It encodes CASSSRTGITEAFF.

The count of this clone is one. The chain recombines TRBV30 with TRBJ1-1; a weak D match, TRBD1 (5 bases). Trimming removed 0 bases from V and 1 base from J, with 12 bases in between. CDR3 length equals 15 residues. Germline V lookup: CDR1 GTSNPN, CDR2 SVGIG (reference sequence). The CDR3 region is CAWSVPGGSNTEAFF. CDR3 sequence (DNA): TGTGCCTGGAGTGTACCGGGGGGATCGAACACTGAAGCTTTCTTT.

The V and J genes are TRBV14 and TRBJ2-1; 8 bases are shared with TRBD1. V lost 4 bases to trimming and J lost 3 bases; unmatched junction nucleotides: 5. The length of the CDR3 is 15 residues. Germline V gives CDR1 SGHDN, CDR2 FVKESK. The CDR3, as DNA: TGTGCCAGCAGCCTAAACAGGGGGGTCTACAATGAGCAGTTCTTC. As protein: CASSLNRGVYNEQFF.

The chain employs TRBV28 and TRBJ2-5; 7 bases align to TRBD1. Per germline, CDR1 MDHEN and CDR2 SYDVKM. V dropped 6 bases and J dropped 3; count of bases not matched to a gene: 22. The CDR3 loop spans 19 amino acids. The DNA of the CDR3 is TGTGCCAGCAGCTTCTCTTTGACCTCGTACGGGACAGAAAAAGAGACCCAGTACTTC. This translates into CASSFSLTSYGTEKETQYF.

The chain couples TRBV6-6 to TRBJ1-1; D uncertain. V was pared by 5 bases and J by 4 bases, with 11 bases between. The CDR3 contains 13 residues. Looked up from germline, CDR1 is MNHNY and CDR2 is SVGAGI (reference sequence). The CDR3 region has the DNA TGTGCCAGCAGTCCAAAGGACTCCACTGAAGCTTTCTTT. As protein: CASSPKDSTEAFF.

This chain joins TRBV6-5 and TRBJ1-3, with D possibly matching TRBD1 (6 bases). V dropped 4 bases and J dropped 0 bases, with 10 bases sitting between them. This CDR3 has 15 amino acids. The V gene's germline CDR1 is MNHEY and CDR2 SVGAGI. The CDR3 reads CASSSQGLSGNTIYF. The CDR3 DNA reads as TGTGCCAGCAGTTCACAGGGCCTCTCTGGAAACACCATATATTTT.

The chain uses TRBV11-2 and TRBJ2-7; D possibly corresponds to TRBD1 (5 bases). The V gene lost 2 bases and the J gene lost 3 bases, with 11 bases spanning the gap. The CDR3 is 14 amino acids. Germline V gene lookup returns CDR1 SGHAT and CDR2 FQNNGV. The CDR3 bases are TGTGCCAGCAGCTTATCAGACAGAATCTACGAGCAGTACTTC. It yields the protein CASSLSDRIYEQYF.

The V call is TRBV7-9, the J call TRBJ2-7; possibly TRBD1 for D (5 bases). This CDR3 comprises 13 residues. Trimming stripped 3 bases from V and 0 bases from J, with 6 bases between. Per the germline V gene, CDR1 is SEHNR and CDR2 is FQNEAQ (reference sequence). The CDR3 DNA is TGTGCCAGCAGCTTTCAGGGCTCCTACGAGCAGTACTTC. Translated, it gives CASSFQGSYEQYF.

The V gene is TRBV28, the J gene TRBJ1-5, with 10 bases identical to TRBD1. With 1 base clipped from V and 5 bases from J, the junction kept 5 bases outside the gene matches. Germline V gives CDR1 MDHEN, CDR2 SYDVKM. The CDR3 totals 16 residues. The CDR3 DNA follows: TGTGCCAGCAGTTTATTAGACAGGGGGCGCGATCAGCCCCAGCATTTT. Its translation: CASSLLDRGRDQPQHF.

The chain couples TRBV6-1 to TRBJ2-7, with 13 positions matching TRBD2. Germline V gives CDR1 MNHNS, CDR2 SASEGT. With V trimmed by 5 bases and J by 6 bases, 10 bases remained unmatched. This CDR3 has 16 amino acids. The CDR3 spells CASSQGLAGVEGEQYF. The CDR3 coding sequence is TGTGCCAGCAGTCAAGGACTAGCGGGAGTCGAGGGCGAGCAGTACTTC.

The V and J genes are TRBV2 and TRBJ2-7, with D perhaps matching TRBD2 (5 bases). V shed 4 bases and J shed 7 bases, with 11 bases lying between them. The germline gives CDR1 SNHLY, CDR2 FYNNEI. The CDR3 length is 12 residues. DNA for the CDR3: TGTGCCAGCAGTGCGATAAGGGAGGAGCAGTACTTC. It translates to CASSAIREEQYF.

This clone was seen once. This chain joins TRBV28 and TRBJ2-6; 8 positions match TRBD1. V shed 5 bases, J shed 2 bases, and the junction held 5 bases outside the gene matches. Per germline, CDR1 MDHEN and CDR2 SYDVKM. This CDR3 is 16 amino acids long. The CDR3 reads CASSPNRGTGANVLTF. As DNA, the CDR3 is TGTGCCAGCAGTCCGAACAGGGGGACTGGGGCCAACGTCCTGACTTTC.

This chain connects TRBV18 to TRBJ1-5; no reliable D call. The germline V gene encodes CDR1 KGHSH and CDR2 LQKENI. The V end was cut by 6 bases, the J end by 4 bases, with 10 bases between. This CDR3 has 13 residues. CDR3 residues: CASSPKANQPQHF. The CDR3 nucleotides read TGTGCCAGCTCGCCGAAAGCAAATCAGCCCCAGCATTTT.

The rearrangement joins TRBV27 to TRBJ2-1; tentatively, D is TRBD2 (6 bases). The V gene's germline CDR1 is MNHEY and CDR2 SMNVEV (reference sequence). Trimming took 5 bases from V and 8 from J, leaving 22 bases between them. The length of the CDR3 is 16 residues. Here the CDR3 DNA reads TGTGCCAGCAGTCTGCTTGGAGGGCCGGGTCAGTATGAGCAGTTCTTC. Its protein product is CASSLLGGPGQYEQFF.

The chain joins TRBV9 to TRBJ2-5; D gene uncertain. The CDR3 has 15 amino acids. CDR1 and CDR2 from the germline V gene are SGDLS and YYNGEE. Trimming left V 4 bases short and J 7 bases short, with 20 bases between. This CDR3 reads CASSPLDGARWTQYF. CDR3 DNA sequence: TGTGCCAGCAGCCCGCTCGACGGAGCCCGGTGGACCCAGTACTTC.

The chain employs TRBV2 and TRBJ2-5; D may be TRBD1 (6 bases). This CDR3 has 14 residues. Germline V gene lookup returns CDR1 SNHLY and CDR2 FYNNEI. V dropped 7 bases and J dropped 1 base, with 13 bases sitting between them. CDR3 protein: CASMGAPSQETQYF. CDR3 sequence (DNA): TGTGCCAGCATGGGGGCTCCTAGCCAAGAGACCCAGTACTTC.

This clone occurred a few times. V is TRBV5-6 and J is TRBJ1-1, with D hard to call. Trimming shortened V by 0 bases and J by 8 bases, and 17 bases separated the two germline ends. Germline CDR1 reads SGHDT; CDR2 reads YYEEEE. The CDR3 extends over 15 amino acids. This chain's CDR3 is CASSLADFLRQEAFF. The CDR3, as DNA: TGTGCCAGCAGCTTGGCCGATTTCTTGAGGCAGGAAGCTTTCTTT. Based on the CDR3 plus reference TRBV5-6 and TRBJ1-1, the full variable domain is DAGVTQSPTHLIKTRGQQVTLRCSPKSGHDTVSWYQQALGQGPQFIFQYYEEEERQRGNFPDRFSGHQFPNYSSELNVNALLLGDSALYLCASSLADFLRQEAFFGQGTRLTVV.

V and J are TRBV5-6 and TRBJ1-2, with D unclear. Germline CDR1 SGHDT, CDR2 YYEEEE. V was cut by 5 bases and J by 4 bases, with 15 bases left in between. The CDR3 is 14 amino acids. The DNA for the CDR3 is TGTGCCAGCAGATCACCCGGCGGTAGCTATGGCTACACCTTC. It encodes CASRSPGGSYGYTF.

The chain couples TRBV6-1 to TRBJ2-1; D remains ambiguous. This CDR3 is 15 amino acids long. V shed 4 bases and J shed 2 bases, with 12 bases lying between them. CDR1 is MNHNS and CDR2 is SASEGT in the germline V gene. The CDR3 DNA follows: TGTGCCAGCAGTGGCAGCGAAGAGACCTACAATGAGCAGTTCTTC. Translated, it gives CASSGSEETYNEQFF.

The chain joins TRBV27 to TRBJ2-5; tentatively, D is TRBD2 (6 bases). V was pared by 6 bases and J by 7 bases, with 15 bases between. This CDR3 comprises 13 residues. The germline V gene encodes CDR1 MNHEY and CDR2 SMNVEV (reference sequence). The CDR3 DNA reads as TGTGCCAGCAGCCCGGGGACCGGGGGGACCCAGTACTTC. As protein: CASSPGTGGTQYF.

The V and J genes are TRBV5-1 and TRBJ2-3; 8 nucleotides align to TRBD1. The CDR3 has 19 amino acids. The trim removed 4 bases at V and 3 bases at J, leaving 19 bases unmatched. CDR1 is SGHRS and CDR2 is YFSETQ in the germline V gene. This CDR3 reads CASSPGQGTGLTATDTQYF. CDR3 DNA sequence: TGCGCCAGCAGCCCCGGACAGGGAACAGGGCTCACCGCTACAGATACGCAGTATTTT.

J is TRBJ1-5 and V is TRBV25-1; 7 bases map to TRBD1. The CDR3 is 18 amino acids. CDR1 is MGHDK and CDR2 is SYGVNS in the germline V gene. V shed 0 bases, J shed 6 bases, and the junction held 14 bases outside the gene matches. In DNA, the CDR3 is TGTGCCAGCAGTGAATATATCGTTTGGACAGGCGAATTTCAGCCCCAGCATTTT. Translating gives CASSEYIVWTGEFQPQHF.

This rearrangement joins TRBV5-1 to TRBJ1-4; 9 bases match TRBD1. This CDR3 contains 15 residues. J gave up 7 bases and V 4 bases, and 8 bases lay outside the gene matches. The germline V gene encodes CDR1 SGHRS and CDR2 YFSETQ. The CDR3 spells CASSDTGQGREKLFF. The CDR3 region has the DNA TGCGCCAGCAGCGACACGGGACAGGGACGTGAAAAACTGTTTTTT.

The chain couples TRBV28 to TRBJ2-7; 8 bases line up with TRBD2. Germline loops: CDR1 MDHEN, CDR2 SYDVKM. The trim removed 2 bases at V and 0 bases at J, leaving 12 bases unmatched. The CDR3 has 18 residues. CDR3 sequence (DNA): TGTGCCAGCAGTTTAAGTAGCGGGAAAGAAAGGAGCTCCTACGAGCAGTACTTC. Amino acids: CASSLSSGKERSSYEQYF. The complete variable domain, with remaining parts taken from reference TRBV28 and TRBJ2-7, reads DVKVTQSSRYLVKRTGEKVFLECVQDMDHENMFWYRQDPGLGLRLIYFSYDVKMKEKGDIPEGYSVSREKKERFSLILESASTNQTSMYLCASSLSSGKERSSYEQYFGPGTRLTVT.

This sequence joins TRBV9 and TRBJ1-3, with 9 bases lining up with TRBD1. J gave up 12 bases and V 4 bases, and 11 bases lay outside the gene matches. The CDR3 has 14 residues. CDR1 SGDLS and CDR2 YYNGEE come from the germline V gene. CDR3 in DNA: TGTGCCAGCAGCTTAGGGACAGGGTATCGGGGCATATATTTT. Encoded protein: CASSLGTGYRGIYF.

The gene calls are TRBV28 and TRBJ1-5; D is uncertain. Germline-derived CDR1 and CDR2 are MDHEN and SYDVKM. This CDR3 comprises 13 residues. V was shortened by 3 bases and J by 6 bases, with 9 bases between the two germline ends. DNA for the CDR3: TGTGCCAGCAGTTTTCGGGGAGGTCAGCCCCAGCATTTT. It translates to CASSFRGGQPQHF.

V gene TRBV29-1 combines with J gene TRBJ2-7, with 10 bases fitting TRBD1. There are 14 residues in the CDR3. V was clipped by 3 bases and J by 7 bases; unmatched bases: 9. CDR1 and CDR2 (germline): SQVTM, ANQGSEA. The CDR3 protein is CSVELLRQGAEQYF. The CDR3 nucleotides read TGCAGCGTTGAGTTGCTAAGACAGGGGGCAGAGCAGTACTTC.

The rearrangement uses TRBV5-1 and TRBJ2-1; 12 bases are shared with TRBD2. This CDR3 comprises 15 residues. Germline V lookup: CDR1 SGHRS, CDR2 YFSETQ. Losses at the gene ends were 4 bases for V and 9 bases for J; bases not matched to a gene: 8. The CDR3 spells CASSRTTSGSSEQFF. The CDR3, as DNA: TGCGCCAGCAGCCGAACGACTAGCGGGAGTAGTGAGCAGTTCTTC.

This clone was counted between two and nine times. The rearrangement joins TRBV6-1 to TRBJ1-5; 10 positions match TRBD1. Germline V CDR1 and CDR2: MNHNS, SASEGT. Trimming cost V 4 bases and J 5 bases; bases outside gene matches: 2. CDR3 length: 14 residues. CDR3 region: CASSGDRGYQPQHF. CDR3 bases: TGTGCCAGCAGTGGGGACAGGGGCTATCAGCCCCAGCATTTT.